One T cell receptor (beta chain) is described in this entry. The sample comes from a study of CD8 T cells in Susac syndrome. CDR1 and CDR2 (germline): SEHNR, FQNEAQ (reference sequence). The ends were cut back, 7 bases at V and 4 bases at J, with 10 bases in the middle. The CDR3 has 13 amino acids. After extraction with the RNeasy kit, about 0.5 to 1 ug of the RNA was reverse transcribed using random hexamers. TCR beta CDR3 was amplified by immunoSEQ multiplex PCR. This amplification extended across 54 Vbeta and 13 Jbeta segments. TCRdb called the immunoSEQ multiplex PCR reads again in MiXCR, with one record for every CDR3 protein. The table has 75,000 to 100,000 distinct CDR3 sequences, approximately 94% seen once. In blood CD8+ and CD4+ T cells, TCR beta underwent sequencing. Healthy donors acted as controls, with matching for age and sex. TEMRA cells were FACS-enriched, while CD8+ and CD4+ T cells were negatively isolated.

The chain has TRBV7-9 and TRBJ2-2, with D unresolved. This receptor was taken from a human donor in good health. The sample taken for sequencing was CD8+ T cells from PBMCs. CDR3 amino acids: CASIDLVTGELFF. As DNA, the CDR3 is TGTGCCAGCATCGATCTTGTCACCGGGGAGCTGTTTTTT.